This T cell receptor (beta chain) was documented in a study of blood T cells in healthy people across ages. General study results and limits: With age, beta diversity per million T cells declined roughly linearly, significantly by 30 to 40. Underestimates were what the diversity estimates from one million T cells were considered to be. Because sorting was not performed, PBMCs prevented conclusive naive versus antigen-experienced comparison.

Every donor gave approximately 10 milliliters of peripheral blood. It was with a sample-barcoded 5' primer and a J-beta primer mix that a second PCR of roughly 7 to 12 cycles was run. TCRdb reprocessed the 5' RACE reads with MiXCR, giving one entry per CDR3 protein. This repertoire shows about 1.5 million distinct CDR3 sequences, roughly two fifths found once; its top ten account for more than 4%. Germline V CDR1 and CDR2: MDHEN, SYDVKM. The CDR3 covers 14 residues. Unmatched junction bases numbered 7, after V lost 5 bases and J lost 4 bases. For this clonotype: What it recognizes is unknown.

This clonotype originated in a woman between 18 and 29 years old in good health. The chain is built from TRBV28 and TRBJ1-2; 7 bases are a match to TRBD1. Sequenced input: blood. CDR3 residues: CASSPTGTSYGYTF. The CDR3 bases are TGTGCCAGCAGTCCGACAGGGACCTCCTATGGCTACACCTTC.